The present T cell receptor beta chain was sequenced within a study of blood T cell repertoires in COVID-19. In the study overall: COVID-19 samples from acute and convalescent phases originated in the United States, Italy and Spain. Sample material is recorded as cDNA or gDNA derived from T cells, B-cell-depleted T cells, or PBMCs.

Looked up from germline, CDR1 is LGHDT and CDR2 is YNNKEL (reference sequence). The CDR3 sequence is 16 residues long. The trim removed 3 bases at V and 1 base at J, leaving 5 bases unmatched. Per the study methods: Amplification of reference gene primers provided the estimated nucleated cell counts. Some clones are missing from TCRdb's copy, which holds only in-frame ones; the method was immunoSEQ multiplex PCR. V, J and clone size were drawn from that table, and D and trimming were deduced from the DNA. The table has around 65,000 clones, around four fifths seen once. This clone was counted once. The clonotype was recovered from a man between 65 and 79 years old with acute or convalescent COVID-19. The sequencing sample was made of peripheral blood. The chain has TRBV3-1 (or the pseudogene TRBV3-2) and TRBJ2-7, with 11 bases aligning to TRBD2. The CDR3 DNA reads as TGTGCCAGCAGCCACCCGCGGACTAGCGGGTCCTACGAGCAGTACTTC. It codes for CASSHPRTSGSYEQYF.